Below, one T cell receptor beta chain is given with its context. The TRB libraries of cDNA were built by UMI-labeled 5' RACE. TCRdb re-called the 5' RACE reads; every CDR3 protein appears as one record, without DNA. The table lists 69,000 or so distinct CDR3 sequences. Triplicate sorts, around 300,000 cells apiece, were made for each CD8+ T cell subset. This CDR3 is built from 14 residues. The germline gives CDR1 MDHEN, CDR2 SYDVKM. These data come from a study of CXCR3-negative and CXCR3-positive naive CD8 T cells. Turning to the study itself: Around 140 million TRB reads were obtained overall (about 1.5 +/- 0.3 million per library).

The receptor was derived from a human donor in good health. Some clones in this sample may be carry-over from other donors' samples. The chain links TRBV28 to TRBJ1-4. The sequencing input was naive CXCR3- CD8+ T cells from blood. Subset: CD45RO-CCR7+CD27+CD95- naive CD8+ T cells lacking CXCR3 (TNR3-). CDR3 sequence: CASGFPDDNEKLFF.